This T cell receptor (beta chain) is drawn from a study of sequential checkpoint blockade in melanoma. Treatment denoted: randomized to nivolumab then ipilimumab (arm A) or the reverse (arm B). TCRdb's copy holds only in-frame clones and misses some; the assay was immunoSEQ multiplex PCR. The profile shows about 28,000 clones, 60% to 85% of them singletons. Germline CDR1 reads LGHNA; CDR2 reads YNFKEQ. This CDR3 spans 17 amino acids. Unmatched junction bases numbered 6, after V lost 1 base and J lost 0 bases. The V gene is TRBV4-2, the J gene TRBJ2-5; the match to TRBD2 covers 9 bases. The source was CD8+ T cells sorted from blood (inferred from file names), collected from a patient given nivolumab and ipilimumab in sequence. The sequence was obtained from a human donor with melanoma. CDR3 nucleotide sequence: TGTGCCAGCAGCCAAGTATCAACTAGCGGGTACCAAGAGACCCAGTACTTC. Protein sequence: CASSQVSTSGYQETQYF.